This TCR beta chain was recorded in a study of T-cell memory formation after mild COVID-19. There are a few counts of this clonotype. TCRdb analysed the 5' RACE reads with MiXCR anew, one entry per CDR3 protein. Counted here are hundreds of thousands of distinct CDR3 sequences, 18% occurring once; the ten biggest clones make up more than 10%. V gave up 5 bases and J gave up 2 bases; unmatched junction bases: 11. Per germline, CDR1 SGHTA and CDR2 FQGNSA. CDR3 length equals 19 residues. This TCR was sampled from an adult woman who had mild COVID-19 (a few samples of this study predate the infection). Cell type and time point are not known. The chain uses TRBV7-2 and TRBJ2-1; TRBD2 matches 14 bases. Sequencing was carried out using PBMCs or a T cell subset sorted from them (not recorded which). The CDR3 region is CASSAPSGLAGDPYNEQFF. The DNA for the CDR3 is TGTGCCAGCAGCGCCCCATCGGGACTAGCGGGAGACCCCTACAATGAGCAGTTCTTC.